Presented here are 8 T cell receptor beta chains from one specimen sequenced in a study of blood T cell repertoires in COVID-19. Assay used: immunoSEQ multiplex PCR; TCRdb lists only in-frame clones, some missing. The sample consists of approximately 390,000 clones, around 90% of them appearing once. What was sequenced was PBMCs or T cells enriched from blood (not recorded which). The receptor set was obtained from a woman aged 40 to 50 with acute COVID-19.

The chain carries TRBV4-1 and TRBJ2-7; possibly TRBD2 for D (5 bases). From germline, CDR1 is MGHRA and CDR2 YSYEKL. The CDR3 has 15 amino acids. V was trimmed by 0 bases and J by 3 bases, leaving 12 bases between them. In DNA, the CDR3 is TGCGCCAGCAGCCAAGATCCGGGGATCAGCTACGAGCAGTACTTC. It yields the protein CASSQDPGISYEQYF.

This chain joins TRBV11-2 and TRBJ1-5; TRBD1 matches at 10 bases. The V gene end was trimmed by 5 bases and the J gene end by 6 bases; junction bases not matched to a gene: 7. This CDR3 comprises 15 residues. Germline V gives CDR1 SGHAT, CDR2 FQNNGV. CDR3: CASSALTGGVQPQHF. The DNA of the CDR3 is TGTGCCAGCAGCGCGCTGACAGGGGGCGTTCAGCCCCAGCATTTT.

V usage is TRBV6-5 and J usage is TRBJ1-2; 7 bases match TRBD1. The CDR3 length is 13 residues. V dropped 6 bases and J dropped 2; count of bases not matched to a gene: 3. CDR1 and CDR2 from the germline V gene are MNHEY and SVGAGI. The CDR3 sequence: CASREDRNYGYTF. As DNA, the CDR3 is TGTGCCAGCAGGGAGGACAGGAACTATGGCTACACCTTC.

The chain links TRBV6-4 to TRBJ1-1, with TRBD1 matching 8 bases. The CDR3 is 15 amino acids. The trim removed 6 bases at V and 4 bases at J, leaving 10 bases unmatched. Germline-derived CDR1 and CDR2 are MRHNA and SNTAGT. The CDR3 DNA is TGTGCCAGCAGGTTAGACAGGGGAAGTGGCACTGAAGCTTTCTTT. Its protein product is CASRLDRGSGTEAFF.

Here the CDR3 DNA reads TGTGCCAGCAGACTTATCCCCAGGGGGTATAACTATGGCTACACCTTC. Its protein product is CASRLIPRGYNYGYTF. The rearrangement uses TRBV5-4 and TRBJ1-2; 7 nucleotides match TRBD1. CDR1 is SGHNT and CDR2 is YYREEE in the germline V gene (reference sequence). CDR3 length: 16 amino acids. V shed 5 bases, J shed 1 base, and the junction held 11 bases outside the gene matches.

The J gene is TRBJ2-1, the V gene TRBV6-2 or TRBV6-3; the match to TRBD1 covers 9 bases. Germline CDR1 MNHEY, CDR2 SVGEGT. This CDR3 has 15 amino acids. V lost 4 bases and J lost 1; bases outside the gene matches: 2. The CDR3 sequence: CASSSQGASYNEQFF. CDR3 nucleotide sequence: TGTGCCAGCAGTTCACAGGGGGCTTCCTACAATGAGCAGTTCTTC.

This chain links TRBV5-6 with TRBJ2-5, with 7 bases that match TRBD2. The CDR3 covers 13 residues. Germline V lookup: CDR1 SGHDT, CDR2 YYEEEE. V dropped 0 bases and J dropped 5; count of bases not matched to a gene: 1. Written as DNA, the CDR3 is TGTGCCAGCAGCTTGGTGGGAGGGGAGACCCAGTACTTC. This gives the protein CASSLVGGETQYF.

The genes are TRBV9 and TRBJ1-2; 9 nucleotides line up with TRBD1. The CDR3 is 18 amino acids. Germline loops: CDR1 SGDLS, CDR2 YYNGEE. The J segment lost 4 bases and the V segment lost 0 bases, leaving 13 bases of the junction unmatched. For the CDR3, the DNA is TGTGCCAGCAGCGTAGAGGGCGACAGGGGGATAGAGAGCTATGGCTACACCTTC. Translated, it gives CASSVEGDRGIESYGYTF.